Listed below are T cell receptor beta chains from one sample, sequenced in a study of CD8+CD57+ T cells in acquired aplastic anemia. In TCRdb, the reads were re-called with MiXCR into one record per CDR3 protein. The sample holds 200,000 to 250,000 distinct CDR3 sequences; 40% to 60% are singletons and the top ten take just under 20%. The specimen sequenced was sorted CD4+, CD8+, or CD8+CD57+ T cells (not recorded which) from PBMCs. The receptors shown here come from a human donor with aplastic anemia. Both conserved end residues are part of each CDR3. Fields, in order: J gene, V gene, CDR3 protein.

TRBJ2-3	TRBV12-3/TRBV12-4	CASKPGRERGNTDTQYF
TRBJ2-7	TRBV7-9	CASSLGGSNEQYF
TRBJ2-5	TRBV24-1	CATSARGLARYQETQYF
TRBJ1-2	TRBV6-1	CASSVVRSNYGYTF
TRBJ2-5	TRBV29-1	CSVDLAGKETQYF
TRBJ1-2	TRBV5-6	CASSRIETGRSHGYTF
TRBJ2-7	TRBV19	CASSTEVSYEQYF
TRBJ1-5	TRBV29-1	CSGQNCGRNFINQPQHF
TRBJ1-1	TRBV7-2	CASSSFPGVAFF
TRBJ1-2	TRBV6-5	CAIRRGDTGTDGYTF
TRBJ2-5	TRBV20-1	CSASKQETQYF
TRBJ2-3	TRBV20-1	CSARPSGTGSNEQYF
TRBJ1-2	TRBV19	CASRGTGHGYTF
TRBJ2-7	TRBV5-1	CASSLDFGVSAHEQYF
TRBJ1-4	TRBV5-1	CASSLVGNEKLFF
TRBJ2-7	TRBV9	CASSVSGLVYEQYF
TRBJ1-1	TRBV24-1	CATSQNTEAFF
TRBJ1-2	TRBV10-3	CAISSDRDSLYGYTF
TRBJ1-5	TRBV19	CASRRGAYNQPQHF